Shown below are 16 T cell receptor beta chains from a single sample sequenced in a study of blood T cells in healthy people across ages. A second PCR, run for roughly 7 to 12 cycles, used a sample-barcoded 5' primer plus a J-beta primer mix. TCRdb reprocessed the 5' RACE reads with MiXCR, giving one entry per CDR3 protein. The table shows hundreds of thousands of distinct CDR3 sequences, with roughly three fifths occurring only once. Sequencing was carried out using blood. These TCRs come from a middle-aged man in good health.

The chain's CDR3 is CASSGLAGPQETQYF. DNA for the CDR3: TGCGCCAGCTCCGGACTAGCGGGGCCACAAGAGACCCAGTACTTC. The rearrangement links TRBV5-1 to TRBJ2-5, with 12 bases identical to TRBD2. CDR1 is SGHRS, CDR2 YFSETQ, per germline. The CDR3 length is 15 residues. The ends lost 7 bases at V and 2 bases at J; junction bases unmatched: 6.

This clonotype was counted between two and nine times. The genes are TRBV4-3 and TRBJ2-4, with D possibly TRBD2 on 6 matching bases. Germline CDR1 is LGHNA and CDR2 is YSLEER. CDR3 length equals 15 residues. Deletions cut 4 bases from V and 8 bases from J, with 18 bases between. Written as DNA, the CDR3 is TGCGCCAGCAGCCTAGGGACCGGGAGTGTAGACATTCAGTACTTC. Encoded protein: CASSLGTGSVDIQYF.

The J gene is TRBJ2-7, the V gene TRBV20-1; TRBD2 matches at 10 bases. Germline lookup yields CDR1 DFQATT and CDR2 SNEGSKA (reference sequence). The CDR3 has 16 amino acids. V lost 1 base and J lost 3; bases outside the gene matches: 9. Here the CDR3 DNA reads TGCAGTGCTAGAGTCTGGAGCGGGAGGGCCGTCTACGAGCAGTACTTC. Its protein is CSARVWSGRAVYEQYF.

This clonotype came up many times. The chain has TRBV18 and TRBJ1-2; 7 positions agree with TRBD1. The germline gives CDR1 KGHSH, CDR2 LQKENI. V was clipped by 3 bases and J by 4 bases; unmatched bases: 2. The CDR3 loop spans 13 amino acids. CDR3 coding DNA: TGTGCCAGCTCACCCGACAGGGCCTATGGCTACACCTTC. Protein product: CASSPDRAYGYTF.

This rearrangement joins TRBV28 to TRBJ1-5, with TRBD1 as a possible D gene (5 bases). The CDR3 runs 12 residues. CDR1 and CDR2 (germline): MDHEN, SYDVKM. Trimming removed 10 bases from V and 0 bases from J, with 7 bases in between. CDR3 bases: TGTGCCACCCAGGGTAGCAATCAGCCCCAGCATTTT. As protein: CATQGSNQPQHF.

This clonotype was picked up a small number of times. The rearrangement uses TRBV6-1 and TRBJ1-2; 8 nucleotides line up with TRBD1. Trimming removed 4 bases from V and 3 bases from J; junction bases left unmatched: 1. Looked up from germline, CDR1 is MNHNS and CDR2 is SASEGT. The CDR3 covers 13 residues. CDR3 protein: CASSVQGDYGYTF. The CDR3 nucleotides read TGTGCCAGCAGTGTACAGGGGGACTATGGCTACACCTTC.

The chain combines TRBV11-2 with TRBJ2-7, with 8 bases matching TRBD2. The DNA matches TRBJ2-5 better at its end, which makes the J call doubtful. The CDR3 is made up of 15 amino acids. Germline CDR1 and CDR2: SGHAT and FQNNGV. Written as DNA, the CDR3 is TGTGCCAGCAGCTTAGATCGGGGGGGCGGGGAGACCCAGTACTTC. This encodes CASSLDRGGGETQYF.

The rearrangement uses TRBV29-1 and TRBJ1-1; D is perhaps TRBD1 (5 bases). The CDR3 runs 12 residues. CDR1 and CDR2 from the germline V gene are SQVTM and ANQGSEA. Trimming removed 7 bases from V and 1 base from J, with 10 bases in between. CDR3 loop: CSASDRNTEAFF. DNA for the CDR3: TGCAGCGCCAGCGACAGGAACACTGAAGCTTTCTTT.

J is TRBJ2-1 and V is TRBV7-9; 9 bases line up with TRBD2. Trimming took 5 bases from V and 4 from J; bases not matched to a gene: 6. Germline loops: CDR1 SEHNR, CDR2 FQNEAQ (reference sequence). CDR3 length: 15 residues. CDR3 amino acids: CASSPTSGQYNEQFF. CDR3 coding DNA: TGTGCCAGCAGCCCAACTAGCGGGCAATACAATGAGCAGTTCTTC.

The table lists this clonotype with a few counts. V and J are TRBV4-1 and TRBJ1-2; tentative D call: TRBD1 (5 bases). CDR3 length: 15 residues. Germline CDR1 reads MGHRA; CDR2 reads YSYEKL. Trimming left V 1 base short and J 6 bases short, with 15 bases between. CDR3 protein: CASSQAGTGRNGYTF. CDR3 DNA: TGCGCCAGCAGCCAAGCGGGAACAGGTCGAAATGGCTACACCTTC.

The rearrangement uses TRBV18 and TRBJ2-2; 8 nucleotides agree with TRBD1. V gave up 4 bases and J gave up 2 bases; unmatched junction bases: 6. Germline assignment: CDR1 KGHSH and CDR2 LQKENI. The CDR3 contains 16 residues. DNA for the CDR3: TGTGCCAGCTCACGAGGCCAGGGGGCCAACACCGGGGAGCTGTTTTTT. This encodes CASSRGQGANTGELFF.

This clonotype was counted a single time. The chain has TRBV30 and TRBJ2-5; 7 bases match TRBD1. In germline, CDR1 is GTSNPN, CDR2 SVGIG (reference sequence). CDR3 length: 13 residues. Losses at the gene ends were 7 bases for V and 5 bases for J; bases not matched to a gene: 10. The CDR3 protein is CASQRGRMETQYF. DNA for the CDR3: TGTGCCTCCCAGAGGGGGCGGATGGAGACCCAGTACTTC.

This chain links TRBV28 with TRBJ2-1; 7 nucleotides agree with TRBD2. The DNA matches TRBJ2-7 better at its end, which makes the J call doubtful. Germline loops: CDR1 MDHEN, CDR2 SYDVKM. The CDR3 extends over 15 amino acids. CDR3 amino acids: CASTSIGGGSYEQYF. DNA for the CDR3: TGTGCCAGCACATCAATCGGGGGAGGGTCCTACGAGCAGTACTTC.

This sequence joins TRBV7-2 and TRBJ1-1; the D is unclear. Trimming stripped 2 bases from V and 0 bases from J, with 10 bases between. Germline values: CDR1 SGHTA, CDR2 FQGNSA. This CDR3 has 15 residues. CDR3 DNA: TGTGCCAGCAGCTTAAGCCCAGCCATGAACACTGAAGCTTTCTTT. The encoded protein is CASSLSPAMNTEAFF.

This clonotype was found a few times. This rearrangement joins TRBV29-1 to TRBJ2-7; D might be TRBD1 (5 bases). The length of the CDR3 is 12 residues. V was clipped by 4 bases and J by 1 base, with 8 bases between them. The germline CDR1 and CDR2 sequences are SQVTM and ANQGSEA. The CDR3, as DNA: TGCAGCGTTGGGACAACTTCCTACGAGCAGTACTTC. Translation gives CSVGTTSYEQYF.

CDR3 in DNA: TGCAGTGCCAAAGGTTGGCCCCAGCATTTT. This translates into CSAKGWPQHF. This chain links TRBV20-1 with TRBJ1-5; D not resolved. CDR3 length: 10 amino acids. V was pared by 6 bases and J by 9 bases, with 9 bases between. Germline V gives CDR1 DFQATT, CDR2 SNEGSKA (reference sequence).